The clone carrying this T cell receptor beta chain was counted ten times or more. The length of the CDR3 is 14 residues. Germline-derived CDR1 and CDR2 are DFQATT and SNEGSKA (reference sequence). The V and J ends lost 6 bases and 6 bases, in that order; junction bases with no gene match: 8. The data stem from a study of neurological immune-mediated disorders. The method for making cDNA was 5'RACE, and it used 10-nucleotide random UMIs. From the 5' RACE reads, TCRdb called clonotypes with MiXCR, one entry per CDR3 protein. The data contain 20,000 to 30,000 distinct CDR3 sequences, 2% to 2.5% of them singletons.

The rearrangement links TRBV20-1 to TRBJ2-4, with 10 bases aligning to TRBD2. The TCR comes from a woman in her fifties or sixties with multiple sclerosis. The sample consisted of PBMCs. The CDR3 DNA reads as TGCAGTGCAAAAGCGGGGGGGCAGGGAAACATTCAGTACTTC. As protein: CSAKAGGQGNIQYF.